The 22 T cell receptor beta chains given below trace back to one sample, sequenced in a study of read filtering for tumor transcriptome and immune sequencing (dated by TCRdb to 2020 to 2022). Instrument used: Illumina HiSeq 4000. TCR libraries were constructed from approximately 360 ng RNA using the Immunoverse kit, and molecular barcoded adaptors covering alpha/delta and beta/gamma chains were employed. TCRdb reran the public reads through fastp at Q25 and MiXCR, keeping productive beta chains. Each record represents a unique CDR3 protein, reported with the most common genes and DNA among its rows. Here the sample has about 130,000 distinct CDR3 sequences; 10% to 15% occur a single time. The ten largest clones take up 11% of the sample. Sequenced sample: a population of CD138-negative cells sorted from bone marrow. The cell subset or site label corresponds to: bone marrow mononuclear cells depleted of CD138+ plasma/myeloma cells by negative magnetic selection. The receptors originated from a donor at least 40 years old with multiple myeloma.

The sample holds a few counts of this clonotype. Given a much more abundant clone one base away, this may be a read error. The genes are TRBV25-1 and TRBJ2-3; D possibly uses TRBD1 or TRBD2 (5 bases each). Trimming pared 3 bases from V and 1 base from J, leaving 26 bases between. Per the germline V gene, CDR1 is MGHDK and CDR2 is SYGVNS. The CDR3 is 20 residues long. CDR3 sequence (DNA): TGTGCCAGCAGTGAGGGATGGGGCTGGGGGTCTGTCTTAGGCACAGATACGCAGTATTTT. It codes for CASSEGWGWGSVLGTDTQYF. The full variable domain, in which reference TRBV25-1 and TRBJ2-3 provide the parts outside the CDR3, is EADIYQTPRYLVIGTGKKITLECSQTMGHDKMYWYQQDPGMELHLIHYSYGVNSTEKGDLSSESTVSRIRTEHFPLTLESARPSHTSQYLCASSEGWGWGSVLGTDTQYFGPGTRLTVL.

This clonotype was seen ten or more times. The chain has TRBV6-5 and TRBJ2-1, with D possibly matching TRBD1 (6 bases). V lost 5 bases, J lost 2 bases, and 10 bases lay in between. The CDR3 runs 14 residues. Germline values: CDR1 MNHEY, CDR2 SVGAGI. CDR3 region: CASSTQGPYNEQFF. The CDR3, as DNA: TGTGCCAGCAGTACTCAGGGGCCCTACAATGAGCAGTTCTTC.

As for this clonotype: The conserved final phenylalanine or tryptophan is absent from the CDR3, which likely points to a read error. This chain links TRBV19 with TRBJ1-6, with 7 positions matching TRBD1. This CDR3 has 12 amino acids. Germline trimming cut 9 bases from V and 5 bases from J; bases unmatched to any gene: 1. In germline, CDR1 is LNHDA, CDR2 SQIVND (reference sequence). The CDR3 nucleotides are TGTGCCAGCGGACAGGATAATTCACCCCTCCACCTT. Its translation: CASGQDNSPLHL.

This clonotype was counted ten times or more. This chain uses TRBV5-1 with TRBJ2-5; D is unclear. V was cut by 4 bases and J by 1 base, with 11 bases left in between. This CDR3 spans 14 amino acids. Germline CDR1 SGHRS, CDR2 YFSETQ. The CDR3 loop reads CASSTGPAQETQYF. CDR3 in DNA: TGCGCCAGCAGCACCGGACCCGCCCAAGAGACCCAGTACTTC.

This clonotype was counted ten times or more. The J gene is TRBJ2-3, the V gene TRBV20-1, with a possible D match to TRBD2 (6 bases). V gave up 4 bases and J gave up 2 bases, with 10 bases separating them. Per germline, CDR1 DFQATT and CDR2 SNEGSKA (reference sequence). The CDR3 consists of 13 residues. The CDR3, as DNA: TGCAGTGCTATTAGCGGATTCACAGATACGCAGTATTTT. Protein sequence: CSAISGFTDTQYF.

The rearrangement uses TRBV20-1 and TRBJ2-2; D is uncertain. This CDR3 is 14 amino acids long. With 1 base removed from V and 0 bases from J, the gap between germline ends came to 6 bases. The germline V gene has CDR1 DFQATT and CDR2 SNEGSKA (reference sequence). DNA for the CDR3: TGCAGTGCTAGAGGGCCGGCGAACACCGGGGAGCTGTTTTTT. Protein: CSARGPANTGELFF.

There are many counts of this clonotype. CDR3 region: CASSPGGPPEAFF. The CDR3 nucleotides are TGTGCCAGCAGCCCAGGGGGCCCTCCAGAAGCTTTCTTT. V gene TRBV3-1 combines with J gene TRBJ1-1; TRBD1 matches at 8 bases. Germline values: CDR1 LGHDT, CDR2 YNNKEL (reference sequence). Unmatched junction bases numbered 6, after V lost 4 bases and J lost 8 bases. The CDR3 covers 13 residues.

With regard to this clonotype: It may be a read error: a sequence one base away is much more abundant. The CDR3: CASSRGTSRKNIQYF. The CDR3 nucleotides are TGTGCCAGCAGCCGAGGGACTAGCAGGAAAAACATTCAGTACTTC. The V call is TRBV6-6, the J call TRBJ2-4; the match to TRBD2 covers 9 bases. Trimming cost V 6 bases and J 4 bases; bases outside gene matches: 7. Germline CDR1 MNHNY, CDR2 SVGAGI (reference sequence). CDR3 length: 15 amino acids.

This clonotype came up many times. The genes are TRBV29-1 and TRBJ2-1; the D gene is possibly TRBD1 (5 bases). Trimming pared 1 base from V and 1 base from J, leaving 11 bases between. The CDR3 runs 15 residues. Germline CDR1 SQVTM, CDR2 ANQGSEA. CDR3 sequence: CSVEAPRTSYNEQFF. The CDR3 region has the DNA TGCAGCGTTGAAGCCCCCAGGACATCCTACAATGAGCAGTTCTTC.

This clonotype was seen repeatedly, ten times or more. J is TRBJ1-5 and V is TRBV6-9; 7 nucleotides align to TRBD1. V lost 6 bases and J lost 8; bases outside the gene matches: 25. The CDR3 is 19 amino acids. In germline, CDR1 is MNHGY, CDR2 SVAAGI. The CDR3 DNA follows: TGTGCCAGCAGCTCCGGGGACCGCTACGACACGACAGGGCTAGAGCCCCAGCATTTT. This translates into CASSSGDRYDTTGLEPQHF.

Many counts were recorded for this clonotype. The chain couples TRBV6-5 to TRBJ1-3; D remains ambiguous. The CDR3 is 14 residues long. Germline V gives CDR1 MNHEY, CDR2 SVGAGI. V was clipped by 6 bases and J by 0 bases, with 9 bases between them. CDR3 loop: CASSFSNSGNTIYF. CDR3 DNA: TGTGCCAGCAGCTTTTCGAACTCTGGAAACACCATATATTTT.

This clonotype was counted only a few times. The genes are TRBV7-9 and TRBJ2-2; 9 positions match TRBD1. The CDR3 is 17 residues long. Trimming took 7 bases from V and 1 from J; bases not matched to a gene: 10. Germline CDR1 reads SEHNR; CDR2 reads FQNEAQ (reference sequence). The CDR3 region is CASIFRRTGENTGELFF. In DNA, the CDR3 is TGTGCCAGCATCTTTAGACGGACAGGGGAGAACACCGGGGAGCTGTTTTTT. Variable domain in full (rest from reference TRBV7-9 and TRBJ2-2): DTGVSQNPRHKITKRGQNVTFRCDPISEHNRLYWYRQTLGQGPEFLTYFQNEAQLEKSRLLSDRFSAERPKGSFSTLEIQRTEQGDSAMYLCASIFRRTGENTGELFFGEGSRLTVL.

This clonotype appeared many times. The CDR3 DNA sequence: TGTGCCAGCAGCTTAGCCGGGGAGCTGTTTTTT. Protein sequence: CASSLAGELFF. The J gene is TRBJ2-2, the V gene TRBV7-2; D not certain. The CDR3 runs to 11 residues. V lost 0 bases to trimming and J lost 7 bases, with 0 bases between them. The V gene's germline CDR1 is SGHTA and CDR2 FQGNSA.

This clonotype occurred many times. The gene calls are TRBV4-2 and TRBJ2-1, with 7 bases aligning to TRBD2. There are 16 residues in the CDR3. The ends lost 5 bases at V and 1 base at J; junction bases unmatched: 8. CDR1 LGHNA and CDR2 YNFKEQ come from the germline V gene. The CDR3, as DNA: TGTGCCAGCAGCGACCTAGCGGAAGGATCCTACAATGAGCAGTTCTTC. It yields the protein CASSDLAEGSYNEQFF.

This clonotype was detected ten times or more. V is TRBV7-9 and J is TRBJ1-5; D unresolved. CDR1 and CDR2 (germline): SEHNR, FQNEAQ (reference sequence). The CDR3 extends over 13 amino acids. Trimming stripped 4 bases from V and 3 bases from J, with 7 bases between. The CDR3 sequence is CASSSEVNQPQHF. DNA of the CDR3: TGTGCCAGCAGCTCCGAGGTCAATCAGCCCCAGCATTTT.

In its sample, this clonotype was seen many times. The V call is TRBV12-3 or TRBV12-4, the J call TRBJ2-7, with TRBD1 as a possible D gene (5 bases). The CDR3 spans 14 residues. V lost 3 bases, J lost 2 bases, and 11 bases lay in between. CDR3 sequence (DNA): TGTGCCAGCAGTTTCGCAGGGAAGACCTACGAGCAGTACTTC. The encoded protein is CASSFAGKTYEQYF.

This clonotype was found many times. This rearrangement joins TRBV19 to TRBJ1-5, with D uncertain. Germline V lookup: CDR1 LNHDA, CDR2 SQIVND (reference sequence). The CDR3 has 17 amino acids. The V end was cut by 0 bases, the J end by 0 bases, with 12 bases between. The CDR3 region is CASSIDPAGNSNQPQHF. DNA of the CDR3: TGTGCCAGTAGTATAGATCCGGCGGGGAATAGCAATCAGCCCCAGCATTTT.

Regarding this clonotype: This clone may be a read error of a much larger clone one base away. J is TRBJ2-3 and V is TRBV14; D gene ambiguous. Near its end, the DNA agrees better with TRBJ1-5, so the J call may be wrong. The CDR3 covers 13 residues. Germline values: CDR1 SGHDN, CDR2 FVKESK. Written as DNA, the CDR3 is TGTGCCAGAAAGCGGGAGGGCCTTCATACGCAGCATTTT. Encoded protein: CARKREGLHTQHF.

In its sample, this clonotype was seen many times. The genes are TRBV20-1 and TRBJ2-3; TRBD2 matches 9 bases. V trimming: 6 bases; J trimming: 4 bases; junction bases outside the gene matches: 8. The germline V gene has CDR1 DFQATT and CDR2 SNEGSKA (reference sequence). The CDR3 runs to 14 residues. The CDR3 protein is CSAPAAGGADTQYF. In nucleotides, the CDR3 is TGCAGTGCCCCGGCAGCGGGGGGAGCAGATACGCAGTATTTT.

This clonotype occurred many times. The chain joins TRBV20-1 to TRBJ2-3; no definite D call. V lost 2 bases to trimming and J lost 4 bases, with 10 bases between them. This CDR3 is built from 13 residues. Germline-derived CDR1 and CDR2 are DFQATT and SNEGSKA (reference sequence). CDR3 region: CSARYLVSDTQYF. For the CDR3, the DNA is TGCAGTGCTAGATACTTGGTGTCAGATACGCAGTATTTT.

This clonotype has ten or more counts. The chain employs TRBV20-1 and TRBJ2-2; D might be TRBD1 or TRBD2, each matching 5 bases. The germline CDR1 and CDR2 sequences are DFQATT and SNEGSKA (reference sequence). V was pared by 6 bases and J by 2 bases, with 19 bases between. This CDR3 has 16 amino acids. Here the CDR3 DNA reads TGCAGTGCCCGAGGGGCAGGGTGGCCCAACACCGGGGAGCTGTTTTTT. Encoded protein: CSARGAGWPNTGELFF.

This clonotype was detected only a few times. This sequence joins TRBV20-1 and TRBJ2-7, with D tentatively TRBD1 (6 bases). V was pared by 3 bases and J by 3 bases, with 21 bases between. Germline V lookup: CDR1 DFQATT, CDR2 SNEGSKA (reference sequence). The CDR3 runs to 16 residues. The CDR3 protein is CSARADRDTERYEQYF. CDR3 sequence (DNA): TGCAGTGCTAGGGCCGATAGGGACACCGAACGCTACGAGCAGTACTTC.